These 15 T cell receptor beta chains originate from one sample sequenced in a study of T cells after yellow fever vaccination. TCRdb analysed the 5' RACE reads with MiXCR anew, one entry per CDR3 protein. Here the sample spans some 550,000 distinct CDR3 sequences, roughly 19% being singletons. The sequences come from PBMCs, collected 15 days after the yellow fever booster vaccination. The receptors originated from a man aged 25 to 40 who received the YFV17D yellow fever vaccine.

This clonotype has a handful of counts. The chain recombines TRBV13 with TRBJ2-5; D tentatively fits TRBD1 or TRBD2 (5 bases each). The V gene lost 0 bases and the J gene lost 2 bases, with 13 bases spanning the gap. CDR3 length: 16 amino acids. Germline CDR1 and CDR2: PRHDT and FYEKMQ (reference sequence). CDR3 DNA: TGTGCCAGCAGCTTAGGGTGGGGGAGTTGGCAAGAGACCCAGTACTTC. Translation: CASSLGWGSWQETQYF. The whole variable domain, remainder taken from reference TRBV13 and TRBJ2-5, is AAGVIQSPRHLIKEKRETATLKCYPIPRHDTVYWYQQGPGQDPQFLISFYEKMQSDKGSIPDRFSAQQFSDYHSELNMSSLELGDSALYFCASSLGWGSWQETQYFGPGTRLLVL.

V gene TRBV28 combines with J gene TRBJ2-7; unclear D gene. The CDR3 spans 12 residues. Germline V lookup: CDR1 MDHEN, CDR2 SYDVKM. The V and J ends lost 6 bases and 12 bases respectively, with 18 bases between them. The CDR3 region has the DNA TGTGCCAGCAGGTCATCGGGCGGAACAGTGTACTTC. Translated, it gives CASRSSGGTVYF.

This clonotype was seen a handful of times. The V call is TRBV7-2, the J call TRBJ2-1, with D hard to call. The CDR3 is made up of 14 amino acids. Trimming removed 1 base from V and 10 bases from J, with 14 bases in between. The germline gives CDR1 SGHTA, CDR2 FQGNSA. The CDR3 loop reads CASSLGGRSVEQFF. CDR3 DNA: TGTGCCAGCAGCTTAGGTGGTAGGTCAGTGGAGCAGTTCTTC.

This chain connects TRBV19 to TRBJ2-7; D unclear. Trimming took 3 bases from V and 7 from J, leaving 7 bases between them. CDR3 length equals 11 residues. Germline V gene data show CDR1 as LNHDA and CDR2 as SQIVND (reference sequence). The CDR3 protein is CASSIGKEQYF. CDR3 nucleotides: TGTGCCAGTAGTATCGGAAAAGAGCAGTACTTC. The variable domain in full, completed from reference TRBV19 and TRBJ2-7, reads DGGITQSPKYLFRKEGQNVTLSCEQNLNHDAMYWYRQDPGQGLRLIYYSQIVNDFQKGDIAEGYSVSREKKESFPLTVTSAQKNPTAFYLCASSIGKEQYFGPGTRLTVT.

This clonotype was seen more than once but under ten times. At one end, the junction sequence differs from germline, possibly due to a read error. V gene TRBV7-3 combines with J gene TRBJ2-5; 8 bases map to TRBD1. There are 14 residues in the CDR3. Per germline, CDR1 SGHTA and CDR2 FQGTGA. The CDR3 reads CASSLTPGGETQYF. The CDR3 nucleotides read TGTGCCAGCAGCCTAACGCCAGGGGGCGAGACCCAGTACTTC.

The J gene is TRBJ2-1, the V gene TRBV14; 12 bases fit TRBD2. The CDR3 contains 15 residues. V was pared by 6 bases and J by 4 bases, with 4 bases of the junction left unmatched. Germline assignment: CDR1 SGHDN and CDR2 FVKESK. CDR3 coding DNA: TGTGCCAGCAGACCGACTAGCGGGAGTTACAATGAGCAGTTCTTC. This gives the protein CASRPTSGSYNEQFF.

The chain has TRBV6-4 and TRBJ2-3; 7 positions match TRBD1. After removal of 6 bases from V and 4 bases from J, the junction contained 4 bases not matched to a gene. The length of the CDR3 is 13 residues. Germline CDR1 MRHNA, CDR2 SNTAGT. CDR3 in amino acids: CASSRDSPDTQYF. Here the CDR3 DNA reads TGTGCCAGCAGCCGGGACAGTCCAGATACGCAGTATTTT.

V usage is TRBV20-1 and J usage is TRBJ1-5; D is ambiguous. Germline CDR1 and CDR2: DFQATT and SNEGSKA (reference sequence). Trimming pared 6 bases from V and 1 base from J, leaving 10 bases between. The CDR3 is 13 residues long. CDR3 sequence (DNA): TGCAGTGCAGACGGACTCAGCAATCAGCCCCAGCATTTT. It is translated as CSADGLSNQPQHF.

In its sample, this clonotype was seen a few times. The J gene is TRBJ2-1, the V gene TRBV29-1, with D hard to call. V was clipped by 4 bases and J by 3 bases, with 10 bases between them. Germline loops: CDR1 SQVTM, CDR2 ANQGSEA. This CDR3 region has 13 residues. The CDR3 sequence is CSVVNSGYNEQFF. The CDR3 DNA reads TGCAGCGTTGTTAATTCAGGCTACAATGAGCAGTTCTTC.

The table lists this clonotype with a few counts. The chain carries TRBV7-7 and TRBJ2-7; D unresolved. Trimming stripped 1 base from V and 2 bases from J, with 12 bases between. The CDR3 sequence is 15 residues long. Germline lookup yields CDR1 SSHAT and CDR2 FNYEAQ (reference sequence). The CDR3 nucleotides read TGTGCCAGCAGCTTAGTTAATAGACGTACCTACGAGCAGTACTTC. Translation gives CASSLVNRRTYEQYF.

J is TRBJ2-7 and V is TRBV18, with 7 bases matching TRBD2. Germline loops: CDR1 KGHSH, CDR2 LQKENI. The CDR3 totals 16 residues. The J segment lost 6 bases and the V segment lost 2 bases, leaving 13 bases of the junction unmatched. DNA for the CDR3: TGTGCCAGCTCACCAGCAATGTGGGGGGGATCGGGCGAGCAGTACTTC. Amino acids: CASSPAMWGGSGEQYF.

This clonotype was recorded a few times. This rearrangement joins TRBV12-3 or TRBV12-4 to TRBJ2-1, with 7 bases lining up with TRBD2. The CDR3 extends over 14 amino acids. The J segment lost 7 bases and the V segment lost 5 bases, leaving 8 bases of the junction unmatched. The CDR3 coding sequence is TGTGCCAGCAGTAGGACTAGAACGGGAAATGAGCAGTTCTTC. It yields the protein CASSRTRTGNEQFF.

This chain connects TRBV10-2 to TRBJ1-5, with no clear D. The germline V gene encodes CDR1 WSHSY and CDR2 SAAADI. V lost 1 base and J 0 bases, leaving 4 bases between the germline ends. The CDR3 is 14 amino acids. The CDR3 spells CASSEFLSNQPQHF. The DNA of the CDR3 is TGCGCCAGCAGTGAGTTCCTTAGCAATCAGCCCCAGCATTTT.

The rearrangement links TRBV7-6 to TRBJ2-7; D may be TRBD1 (5 bases). Germline lookup yields CDR1 SGHVS and CDR2 FNYEAQ. With 2 bases removed from V and 6 bases from J, the gap between germline ends came to 17 bases. The CDR3 loop spans 15 amino acids. CDR3 DNA sequence: TGTGCCAGCAGCTTAACGAATCAGGGAACGGGCGAGCAGTACTTC. Its protein product is CASSLTNQGTGEQYF.

The chain employs TRBV7-9 and TRBJ1-1; TRBD1 aligns across 7 bases. Trimming at V came to 6 bases and at J to 2 bases, leaving 6 bases not matched to a gene. The CDR3 spans 14 residues. The V gene's germline CDR1 is SEHNR and CDR2 FQNEAQ (reference sequence). Here the CDR3 reads CASRKTGHNTEAFF. The CDR3 coding sequence is TGTGCCAGCAGAAAGACAGGGCATAACACTGAAGCTTTCTTT.